These 14 T cell receptor beta chains were all obtained from the same sample, sequenced in a study of early T cells in non-severe SARS-CoV-2 infection. TCRdb analysed the 5' RACE reads with MiXCR anew, one entry per CDR3 protein. The sample lists 50,000 to 60,000 distinct CDR3 sequences; more than 6.5% were seen once. The input for sequencing was whole blood, taken at baseline. These receptors originate from an adult who was a healthcare worker with PCR-confirmed SARS-CoV-2 infection or an uninfected control (not recorded which).

This clonotype came up a few times. The chain couples TRBV20-1 to TRBJ1-1; TRBD1 matches at 7 bases. The V gene's germline CDR1 is DFQATT and CDR2 SNEGSKA (reference sequence). The V segment lost 4 bases and the J segment 5 bases; nucleotides outside the gene matches: 7. This CDR3 is 13 amino acids long. CDR3 bases: TGCAGTGCTACCAGACAGGGTAGGACTGAAGCTTTCTTT. Translated, it gives CSATRQGRTEAFF.

The rearrangement uses TRBV24-1 and TRBJ2-2, with TRBD1 identical over 7 bases. Per germline, CDR1 KGHDR and CDR2 SFDVKD. This CDR3 spans 16 amino acids. V shed 4 bases, J shed 2 bases, and the junction held 6 bases outside the gene matches. CDR3 protein: CATSDFRGINTGELFF. The CDR3 DNA reads TGTGCCACCAGTGACTTCAGGGGGATAAACACCGGGGAGCTGTTTTTT.

Many counts were recorded for this clonotype. This sequence joins TRBV4-3 and TRBJ1-4; 8 nucleotides agree with TRBD1. V lost 6 bases, J lost 4 bases, and 13 bases stayed unmatched. Germline-derived CDR1 and CDR2 are LGHNA and YSLEER. The CDR3 contains 17 residues. The CDR3 reads CASSPHRPGQDNEKLFF. DNA for the CDR3: TGCGCCAGCAGTCCCCACCGCCCGGGACAGGATAATGAAAAACTGTTTTTT.

This clonotype was picked up many times. CDR3 DNA: TGCAGTGCTACGGACGCACTAGATACGCAGTATTTT. Protein product: CSATDALDTQYF. V gene TRBV20-1 combines with J gene TRBJ2-3, with no clear D. V was cut by 4 bases and J by 5 bases, with 10 bases left in between. CDR1 and CDR2 (germline): DFQATT, SNEGSKA (reference sequence). This CDR3 contains 12 residues.

About this clonotype itself: A much larger clone sits a single nucleotide away, making a read error possible. This sequence joins TRBV12-3 or TRBV12-4 and TRBJ2-4, with a possible D match to TRBD2 (6 bases). The CDR3 is 13 residues long. This chain's CDR3 is CASSLEGMNNQYF. The CDR3 DNA reads TGTGCCAGCAGTTTGGAGGGGATGAACAATCAGTACTTC.

This clonotype was seen a handful of times. V is TRBV20-1 and J is TRBJ1-2; perhaps TRBD1 as D (6 bases). CDR1 and CDR2 (germline): DFQATT, SNEGSKA (reference sequence). This CDR3 is built from 12 residues. Trimming stripped 6 bases from V and 8 bases from J, with 16 bases between. The DNA of the CDR3 is TGCAGTGCCACCCTGGGGGCGCGAGGCTACACCTTC. Amino acids: CSATLGARGYTF.

The chain employs TRBV20-1 and TRBJ1-2, with D possibly TRBD1 on 5 matching bases. The CDR3 has 14 residues. The germline gives CDR1 DFQATT, CDR2 SNEGSKA (reference sequence). Trimming removed 6 bases at V and 0 bases at J, with 14 bases between. CDR3 sequence (DNA): TGCAGTGCCTGGAATGCAGGGCCTAACTATGGCTACACCTTC. Translation: CSAWNAGPNYGYTF.

The table lists this clonotype with many counts. V and J are TRBV2 and TRBJ2-7; D not resolved. Germline assignment: CDR1 SNHLY and CDR2 FYNNEI. Trimming took 9 bases from V and 3 from J, leaving 21 bases between them. The CDR3 covers 15 residues. The CDR3 bases are TGTGCCAGTACACGGCCGCGGACGACCGACTACGAGCAGTACTTC. It specifies CASTRPRTTDYEQYF. The whole variable domain, filled in from reference TRBV2 and TRBJ2-7, reads EPEVTQTPSHQVTQMGQEVILRCVPISNHLYFYWYRQILGQKVEFLVSFYNNEISEKSEIFDDQFSVERPDGSNFTLKIRSTKLEDSAMYFCASTRPRTTDYEQYFGPGTRLTVT.

In its sample, this clonotype was seen many times. This chain links TRBV20-1 with TRBJ1-4, with D tentatively TRBD1 (5 bases). Trimming shortened V by 0 bases and J by 5 bases, and 13 bases separated the two germline ends. Germline V gene data show CDR1 as DFQATT and CDR2 as SNEGSKA (reference sequence). This CDR3 region has 15 residues. The CDR3 nucleotides are TGCAGTGCTAGAGATATGACAGAAGAGAATGAAAAACTGTTTTTT. This codes for CSARDMTEENEKLFF.

This clonotype was observed many times. V gene TRBV6-2 or TRBV6-3 combines with J gene TRBJ2-1, with D possibly being TRBD1 (5 bases). The germline CDR1 and CDR2 sequences are MNHEY and SVGEGT. V gave up 6 bases and J gave up 4 bases, with 16 bases separating them. CDR3 length: 15 amino acids. The CDR3 DNA is TGTGCCAGCAGCCAAGGCGCAGGGCAATACAATGAGCAGTTCTTC. It specifies CASSQGAGQYNEQFF.

This clonotype was seen at least ten times. V usage is TRBV7-9 and J usage is TRBJ2-1; possibly TRBD1 for D (5 bases). There are 13 residues in the CDR3. The V and J ends lost 6 bases and 7 bases respectively, with 13 bases between them. Germline values: CDR1 SEHNR, CDR2 FQNEAQ (reference sequence). DNA of the CDR3: TGTGCCAGCAGTCTGGCAGGGTGGAATGAGCAGTTCTTC. Protein: CASSLAGWNEQFF.

This clonotype was detected a few times. This chain connects TRBV7-9 to TRBJ2-5; 8 bases are a match to TRBD1. Germline-derived CDR1 and CDR2 are SEHNR and FQNEAQ (reference sequence). CDR3 size: 17 residues. The trim removed 0 bases at V and 2 bases at J, leaving 8 bases unmatched. DNA of the CDR3: TGTGCCAGCAGCTTAGCTTGGGGACAGGCCTTACAAGAGACCCAGTACTTC. It specifies CASSLAWGQALQETQYF.

This clonotype was detected ten times or more. The chain combines TRBV13 with TRBJ1-6; possible D gene TRBD1, 5 bases. Between the trimmed V and J ends, which lost 2 bases and 8 bases, there was a span of 13 bases. CDR3 size: 15 residues. Germline CDR1 PRHDT, CDR2 FYEKMQ (reference sequence). The CDR3 coding sequence is TGTGCCAGCAGCTTACTTGCAGGGAGGGATTCACCCCTCCACTTT. Its translation is CASSLLAGRDSPLHF. Complete variable domain (other parts from reference TRBV13 and TRBJ1-6): AAGVIQSPRHLIKEKRETATLKCYPIPRHDTVYWYQQGPGQDPQFLISFYEKMQSDKGSIPDRFSAQQFSDYHSELNMSSLELGDSALYFCASSLLAGRDSPLHFGNGTRLTVT.

This clonotype was observed many times. The J gene is TRBJ2-5, the V gene TRBV15; tentatively, D is TRBD1 (6 bases). Trimming cost V 3 bases and J 4 bases, with 21 bases left between them. Per germline, CDR1 LNHNV and CDR2 YYDKDF (reference sequence). The CDR3 is 17 amino acids. The CDR3 DNA is TGTGCCACCAGCAGCCTCGCCGACAAGAGGGGGTCAGAGACCCAGTACTTC. Encoded protein: CATSSLADKRGSETQYF.